Sequencing of this TCR beta chain was carried out in a study of blood T cell repertoires in COVID-19. Germline V CDR1 and CDR2: SGHVS, FQNEAQ. V lost 5 bases, J lost 1 base, and 15 bases lay in between. This CDR3 contains 16 residues. Authors' analysis steps: Reference gene primer amplification yielded estimated nucleated cell counts. Here immunoSEQ multiplex PCR was the method, and the copy in TCRdb shows in-frame clones only, minus some. That table furnishes V, J and clone size, whereas the DNA furnished D and trimming. Among about 320,000 clones listed, around 89% were seen once. Material for sequencing was peripheral blood. The chain joins TRBV7-8 to TRBJ2-4; D is perhaps TRBD2 (6 bases). This receptor was taken from a man between 18 and 35 years old who had recovered from COVID-19. The CDR3 loop is CASSPWGDWAKNIQYF. As DNA, the CDR3 is TGTGCCAGCAGCCCCTGGGGGGATTGGGCCAAAAACATTCAGTACTTC.